This T cell receptor beta chain derives from a study of control samples from healthy donors and cancer patients. The germline V gene has CDR1 SEHNR and CDR2 FQNEAQ (reference sequence). Germline trimming cut 5 bases from V and 3 bases from J; bases unmatched to any gene: 6. The CDR3 runs to 14 residues. Clones were read by immunoSEQ multiplex PCR, and TCRdb kept only the in-frame ones, dropping some. Found here are approximately 60,000 clones, 75% to 95% of them singletons; the top ten hold about 0.93%. The TCR was taken from a man younger than 40 with colorectal cancer. The V and J genes are TRBV7-9 and TRBJ1-1; the match to TRBD1 covers 7 bases. Input material: PBMCs. The CDR3 coding sequence is TGTGCCAGCAGCGAGGGACAGATCGACACTGAAGCTTTCTTT. It codes for CASSEGQIDTEAFF. Filled out from reference TRBV7-9 and TRBJ1-1, the complete variable domain reads DTGVSQNPRHKITKRGQNVTFRCDPISEHNRLYWYRQTLGQGPEFLTYFQNEAQLEKSRLLSDRFSAERPKGSFSTLEIQRTEQGDSAMYLCASSEGQIDTEAFFGQGTRLTVV.